This paragraph covers one T cell receptor beta chain sequence. This table comes from immunoSEQ multiplex PCR, and its TCRdb copy is limited to in-frame clones, with some not included. The sample holds 200,000 or so clones, 86% seen once. These data originate in a study of blood T cell repertoires in COVID-19. CDR1 is SNHLY and CDR2 is FYNNEI in the germline V gene. V was pared by 6 bases and J by 0 bases, with 8 bases of the junction left unmatched. The CDR3 is 16 amino acids. Sequenced sample: peripheral blood. V usage is TRBV2 and J usage is TRBJ1-3, with 7 bases identical to TRBD1. This TCR came from a middle-aged man with acute or convalescent COVID-19. CDR3 DNA sequence: TGTGCCAGCAGAGCACCGACAGGGACCTCTGGAAACACCATATATTTT. This sequence encodes CASRAPTGTSGNTIYF.